This TCR beta chain came from a study of regulatory T cells in long-lasting Graves disease. V was shortened by 6 bases and J by 0 bases, with 11 bases between the two germline ends. This CDR3 has 14 residues. Germline values: CDR1 ENHRY, CDR2 SYGVKD. CDR3 regions were amplified by Arm-PCR using iRepertoire HTBI primers to build TCR beta libraries. TCRdb recomputed calls from the multiplex PCR reads with MiXCR, one row per CDR3 protein. The sample consists of about 530,000 distinct CDR3 sequences, around 16% of them appearing once. The time point: newly diagnosed GD, antithyroid drugs for less than 3 months. From PBMCs, RNA was extracted and then used to make the TCR library. By American Thyroid Association guidelines, Graves' disease was diagnosed in the cohort. This same sample was also taken into another study, of T cells in Graves' hyperthyroidism and ophthalmopathy. As that study records: Ophthalmopathy stood apart from stable hyperthyroidism in a 13 V-J model.

The source material was peripheral blood mononuclear cells (PBMCs), sampled at new diagnosis, from a patient treated with antithyroid drugs. This TCR was recovered from a woman between 40 and 65 years old with Graves disease. The chain combines TRBV10-3 with TRBJ1-1; the D gene is possibly TRBD1 (6 bases). CDR3 sequence (DNA): TGTGCCATCAGGGTGACAGGATTGAACACTGAAGCTTTCTTT. Amino acids: CAIRVTGLNTEAFF.